This T cell receptor (beta chain) was sequenced during a study of blood T cell repertoires in COVID-19. Here immunoSEQ multiplex PCR was the method, and the copy in TCRdb shows in-frame clones only, minus some. The top ten clones hold roughly 4% of a sample with around 200,000 clones, roughly 90% of them seen once. V lost 4 bases, J lost 1 base, and 5 bases stayed unmatched. CDR1 is GTSNPN and CDR2 is SVGIG in the germline V gene (reference sequence). This CDR3 is 14 amino acids long. This receptor was obtained from a woman aged 25-40 years who had been exposed to COVID-19. Input material: PBMCs or T cells enriched from blood (not recorded which). The chain links TRBV30 to TRBJ1-1; 8 bases fit TRBD1. The CDR3 DNA follows: TGTGCCTGGAAATTGGGGACAGGGAACACTGAAGCTTTCTTT. This gives the protein CAWKLGTGNTEAFF.